The clone carrying this T cell receptor (beta chain) was observed a handful of times. The antigen is unknown. The source of the sample is a study of T cell repertoires in cytomegalovirus infection. Study observations and caveats: Carriers of CMV and the relevant HLA type were discriminated by public TCR beta frequency.

TCRdb re-called the reads through MiXCR, storing one row per CDR3 protein. This table has 600,000 to 700,000 distinct CDR3 sequences, roughly 33% appearing once. Trimming cost V 5 bases and J 6 bases; bases outside gene matches: 4. Per germline, CDR1 SGHVS and CDR2 FNYEAQ. The CDR3 covers 14 residues. This specimen consisted of cultured PBMCs, obtained from culture after CMV antigen stimulation. This receptor was obtained from a human donor in good health (CMV status not recorded). Some clones in this sample may be carry-over from other donors' samples. The V gene is TRBV7-6, the J gene TRBJ1-6; 7 bases line up with TRBD1. The chain's CDR3 is CASSSGQVNSPLHF. The CDR3 DNA sequence: TGTGCCAGCAGCAGCGGACAGGTTAATTCACCCCTCCACTTT.